This T cell receptor (beta chain) was captured by sequencing in a study of cytomegalovirus exposure and HLA in healthy donors. CDR1 is MDHEN, CDR2 SYDVKM, per germline. The CDR3 length is 16 residues. Trimming cost V 8 bases and J 3 bases; bases outside gene matches: 6. It was with 60 Vbeta and 13 Jbeta primers that the PCR ran. This table comes from immunoSEQ multiplex PCR, and its TCRdb copy is limited to in-frame clones, with some not included. The sample has 150,000 to 200,000 clones; around three quarters are singletons. This clone was counted only a few times. What it binds is not known. Regarding the study as a whole: Later analysis demonstrated an association between a missense DCLRE1C variant and TCR beta V- and J-gene trimming. In an earlier analysis, in some 500 donors, most V segments appeared productive either ~87% or ~30% of the time.

This TCR derives from a young woman in good health and CMV-seronegative. Source material: PBMCs. The rearrangement joins TRBV28 to TRBJ2-2; 13 nucleotides match TRBD2. The CDR3 is CASRGLAGVDTGELFF. The CDR3 nucleotides are TGTGCCAGCCGCGGACTAGCGGGAGTTGACACCGGGGAGCTGTTTTTT.